The 27 T cell receptor beta chains below come from one sample, sequenced in a study of cytomegalovirus exposure and HLA in healthy donors. The PCR was carried out with 60 Vbeta primers and 13 Jbeta primers. Libraries were prepared by immunoSEQ multiplex PCR; TCRdb keeps only in-frame clonotypes and omits some of them. Among under 200,000 clones, around three quarters were seen once, and the ten largest hold roughly 5%. The sample comprised PBMCs. The origin of the receptors is a middle-aged man in good health and CMV-seronegative.

V gene TRBV2 combines with J gene TRBJ2-6, with 7 positions matching TRBD1. Germline V gene lookup returns CDR1 SNHLY and CDR2 FYNNEI. Trimming took 6 bases from V and 1 from J; bases not matched to a gene: 9. The CDR3 sequence is 17 residues long. CDR3 protein: CASRRQTTGSGANVLTF. The CDR3 DNA is TGTGCCAGCAGGCGTCAGACGACAGGGTCTGGGGCCAACGTCCTGACTTTC.

This clone came up a few times. In DNA, the CDR3 is TGTGCCAGCAGTTACGGACTAGCGGGCTCCTACGAGCAGTACTTC. Translating it yields CASSYGLAGSYEQYF. The chain has TRBV6-5 and TRBJ2-7; 11 bases are a match to TRBD2. The trim removed 2 bases at V and 0 bases at J, leaving 0 bases unmatched. CDR1 and CDR2 (germline): MNHEY, SVGAGI. The CDR3 totals 15 residues.

This sequence joins TRBV27 and TRBJ2-1; 9 bases line up with TRBD1. The length of the CDR3 is 15 residues. Germline CDR1 reads MNHEY; CDR2 reads SMNVEV (reference sequence). With 2 bases clipped from V and 9 bases from J, the junction kept 8 bases outside the gene matches. The CDR3 nucleotides are TGTGCCAGCAGTTTAGGACAGGGGCTGGGGGGTGAGCAGTTCTTC. This translates into CASSLGQGLGGEQFF.

The chain carries TRBV6-6 and TRBJ2-7; the D gene is possibly TRBD1 (6 bases). V was shortened by 2 bases and J by 3 bases, with 17 bases between the two germline ends. CDR3 size: 16 residues. Germline loops: CDR1 MNHNY, CDR2 SVGAGI (reference sequence). CDR3 DNA: TGTGCCAGCAGTTACGTGGCAGGGGTTAGCAACTACGAGCAGTACTTC. This translates into CASSYVAGVSNYEQYF.

This clone has a handful of counts. V and J are TRBV7-6 and TRBJ2-7; D is ambiguous. Germline V gives CDR1 SGHVS, CDR2 FNYEAQ. CDR3 length equals 13 residues. V was pared by 5 bases and J by 2 bases, with 10 bases between. CDR3 nucleotides: TGTGCCAGCAGCACCCCCCCAGCCTACGAGCAGTACTTC. Protein sequence: CASSTPPAYEQYF.

The J gene is TRBJ2-1, the V gene TRBV6-1, with D unresolved. V was trimmed by 0 bases and J by 7 bases, leaving 16 bases between them. This CDR3 is 16 amino acids long. Germline-derived CDR1 and CDR2 are MNHNS and SASEGT. The CDR3 loop is CASSEALAAIWNEQFF. CDR3 nucleotide sequence: TGTGCCAGCAGTGAAGCGCTTGCGGCTATATGGAATGAGCAGTTCTTC.

The chain uses TRBV7-9 and TRBJ1-5; 10 bases align to TRBD1. Losses at the gene ends were 5 bases for V and 6 bases for J; bases not matched to a gene: 10. This CDR3 has 16 residues. The V gene's germline CDR1 is SEHNR and CDR2 FQNEAQ (reference sequence). In DNA, the CDR3 is TGTGCCAGCAGCAGAGACAGGGGGCAGGGATTTCAGCCCCAGCATTTT. Its translation is CASSRDRGQGFQPQHF.

This chain joins TRBV10-3 and TRBJ2-7; D possibly corresponds to TRBD1 (6 bases). CDR3 length: 13 amino acids. The V gene's germline CDR1 is ENHRY and CDR2 SYGVKD. V was trimmed by 9 bases and J by 0 bases, leaving 12 bases between them. The CDR3 DNA is TGTGCCATTATGACAGGAGACTCCTACGAGCAGTACTTC. Its protein product is CAIMTGDSYEQYF.

The chain recombines TRBV18 with TRBJ1-2, with 8 bases aligning to TRBD1. CDR1 and CDR2 from the germline V gene are KGHSH and LQKENI. Trimming cost V 0 bases and J 5 bases; bases outside gene matches: 11. The CDR3 has 17 residues. The CDR3 reads CASSPPAGGAPLYGYTF. Written as DNA, the CDR3 is TGTGCCAGCTCACCACCGGCAGGGGGCGCTCCTCTTTATGGCTACACCTTC. Full variable domain (outside the CDR3, taken from reference TRBV18 and TRBJ1-2): NAGVMQNPRHLVRRRGQEARLRCSPMKGHSHVYWYRQLPEEGLKFMVYLQKENIIDESGMPKERFSAEFPKEGPSILRIQQVVRGDSAAYFCASSPPAGGAPLYGYTFGSGTRLTVV.

The V call is TRBV18, the J call TRBJ1-5; D is unclear. V was shortened by 6 bases and J by 0 bases, with 12 bases between the two germline ends. Germline assignment: CDR1 KGHSH and CDR2 LQKENI. CDR3 length: 15 amino acids. CDR3 amino acids: CASSRGAGSNQPQHF. CDR3 DNA sequence: TGTGCCAGCTCGCGGGGTGCGGGTAGCAATCAGCCCCAGCATTTT.

Here the CDR3 reads CASSSGATDTQYF. DNA for the CDR3: TGTGCCAGCAGTTCGGGAGCAACAGATACGCAGTATTTT. The chain uses TRBV6-1 and TRBJ2-3; D is perhaps TRBD2 (6 bases). The CDR3 extends over 13 amino acids. Trimming left V 5 bases short and J 3 bases short, with 9 bases between. Germline-derived CDR1 and CDR2 are MNHNS and SASEGT.

The chain links TRBV18 to TRBJ1-3; 9 bases agree with TRBD1. Losses at the gene ends were 3 bases for V and 0 bases for J; bases not matched to a gene: 9. Germline values: CDR1 KGHSH, CDR2 LQKENI. The CDR3 is 18 residues long. The DNA of the CDR3 is TGTGCCAGCTCACCGGACAGGGGCCCATTCTACTCTGGAAACACCATATATTTT. Its protein product is CASSPDRGPFYSGNTIYF.

This clone was detected only once. The gene calls are TRBV15 and TRBJ2-7; 12 bases line up with TRBD2. Germline values: CDR1 LNHNV, CDR2 YYDKDF (reference sequence). The CDR3 is made up of 15 amino acids. V gave up 4 bases and J gave up 1 base; unmatched junction bases: 2. DNA for the CDR3: TGTGCCACCAGCACCGGACTAGCGGGGTCCTACGAGCAGTACTTC. Residues: CATSTGLAGSYEQYF.

This chain links TRBV7-2 with TRBJ2-7; TRBD2 matches 8 bases. CDR3 length equals 16 residues. Trimming at V came to 1 base and at J to 8 bases, leaving 13 bases not matched to a gene. CDR1 SGHTA and CDR2 FQGNSA come from the germline V gene. The CDR3 loop reads CASSLGVLAAQRKQYF. CDR3 bases: TGTGCCAGCAGCTTAGGGGTACTAGCGGCTCAAAGGAAGCAGTACTTC.

The chain is built from TRBV14 and TRBJ2-7, with 9 nucleotides matching TRBD2. The CDR3 consists of 14 residues. The V segment lost 1 base and the J segment 6 bases; nucleotides outside the gene matches: 4. Germline-derived CDR1 and CDR2 are SGHDN and FVKESK. The CDR3 sequence is CASSQVRAGGEQYF. DNA for the CDR3: TGTGCCAGCAGCCAAGTGCGAGCGGGAGGCGAGCAGTACTTC.

In DNA, the CDR3 is TGTGCCAGCAGCGTCCGGGACAGGGGGGTCGTCGCCGCAGATACGCAGTATTTT. This translates into CASSVRDRGVVAADTQYF. This chain links TRBV7-2 with TRBJ2-3, with TRBD1 identical over 11 bases. The CDR3 runs 18 residues. With 5 bases clipped from V and 4 bases from J, the junction kept 14 bases outside the gene matches. The germline V gene encodes CDR1 SGHTA and CDR2 FQGNSA.

Worth noting for this clone: The same CDR3 can be traced to other DNA sequences in this sample. The rearrangement links TRBV18 to TRBJ2-6; perhaps TRBD2 as D (5 bases). V dropped 0 bases and J dropped 3 bases, with 9 bases sitting between them. This CDR3 is built from 16 residues. Germline loops: CDR1 KGHSH, CDR2 LQKENI. The CDR3 coding sequence is TGTGCCAGCTCACCACCGGGCGGGCGTGGGGCCAACGTCCTGACTTTC. Translation gives CASSPPGGRGANVLTF.

The chain is built from TRBV7-3 and TRBJ1-1, with TRBD1 matching 7 bases. This CDR3 is 14 amino acids long. J gave up 2 bases and V 3 bases, and 3 bases lay outside the gene matches. CDR1 and CDR2 from the germline V gene are SGHTA and FQGTGA. CDR3 sequence: CASSFGTVNTEAFF. The CDR3 bases are TGTGCCAGCAGCTTCGGGACAGTAAACACTGAAGCTTTCTTT.

V usage is TRBV18 and J usage is TRBJ1-1, with 7 positions matching TRBD1. There are 17 residues in the CDR3. The germline gives CDR1 KGHSH, CDR2 LQKENI. V was pared by 4 bases and J by 3 bases, with 14 bases of the junction left unmatched. This CDR3 is CASSQEIRQGGDTEAFF. The CDR3, as DNA: TGTGCCAGCTCACAGGAGATCCGACAGGGTGGGGACACTGAAGCTTTCTTT.

This sequence joins TRBV5-1 and TRBJ1-3; 9 bases are shared with TRBD1. After removal of 4 bases from V and 5 bases from J, the junction contained 7 bases not matched to a gene. The length of the CDR3 is 15 residues. Germline V gene data show CDR1 as SGHRS and CDR2 as YFSETQ. The CDR3 nucleotides are TGCGCCAGCAGCCCCCGGACAGGGGACCGAAACACCATATATTTT. It encodes CASSPRTGDRNTIYF.

The chain links TRBV19 to TRBJ2-7; tentatively, D is TRBD1 (5 bases). The CDR3 runs to 18 residues. The germline V and J ends were trimmed by 6 bases and 2 bases, with 26 bases remaining between them. Per the germline V gene, CDR1 is LNHDA and CDR2 is SQIVND (reference sequence). The chain's CDR3 is CASSPRGWSRWRTYEQYF. CDR3 DNA sequence: TGTGCCAGTAGCCCTAGGGGATGGTCTCGTTGGAGAACCTACGAGCAGTACTTC.

V usage is TRBV29-1 and J usage is TRBJ1-1; the D gene is possibly TRBD1 (6 bases). The CDR3 runs 15 residues. Germline CDR1 and CDR2: SQVTM and ANQGSEA. The V and J ends lost 6 bases and 1 base respectively, with 18 bases between them. The CDR3 DNA reads as TGCAGCGTCCGAGGGGGAGACACCAGGAACACTGAAGCTTTCTTT. Encoded protein: CSVRGGDTRNTEAFF.

V and J are TRBV12-5 and TRBJ1-5; D is ambiguous. Deletions cut 0 bases from V and 2 bases from J, with 11 bases between. Germline V gene data show CDR1 as LGHNT and CDR2 as FRNRAP. This CDR3 is built from 16 residues. In nucleotides, the CDR3 is TGTGCTAGTGGTTTGGTACGGGGTTCGGGCAATCAGCCCCAGCATTTT. It codes for CASGLVRGSGNQPQHF. Complete variable domain (other parts from reference TRBV12-5 and TRBJ1-5): DARVTQTPRHKVTEMGQEVTMRCQPILGHNTVFWYRQTMMQGLELLAYFRNRAPLDDSGMPKDRFSAEMPDATLATLKIQPSEPRDSAVYFCASGLVRGSGNQPQHFGDGTRLSIL.

This clone was observed a few times. The rearrangement links TRBV7-2 to TRBJ1-2; TRBD1 agrees at 7 bases. The V and J ends lost 5 bases and 8 bases, in that order; junction bases with no gene match: 11. Germline CDR1 and CDR2: SGHTA and FQGNSA. This CDR3 has 14 residues. The DNA of the CDR3 is TGTGCCAGCAGCCGCGACAGGGTTTTGAGCGGCTACACCTTC. It translates to CASSRDRVLSGYTF.

This sequence joins TRBV27 and TRBJ2-5; 10 bases map to TRBD2. CDR1 MNHEY and CDR2 SMNVEV come from the germline V gene (reference sequence). The CDR3 has 14 amino acids. Losses at the gene ends were 6 bases for V and 4 bases for J; bases not matched to a gene: 5. In DNA, the CDR3 is TGTGCCAGCAGAAGCGGGGGGGCCGGAGAGACCCAGTACTTC. Its translation: CASRSGGAGETQYF.

The chain recombines TRBV7-2 with TRBJ2-5, with D perhaps TRBD2 (6 bases). The J call is doubtful: the DNA matches TRBJ2-7 better. CDR3 length equals 15 residues. CDR1 is SGHTA and CDR2 is FQGNSA in the germline V gene. The CDR3 is CASSFFAGPSYEQYF. DNA of the CDR3: TGTGCCAGCAGCTTTTTCGCGGGGCCCTCCTACGAGCAGTACTTC.

The chain links TRBV18 to TRBJ1-2; no clear D gene. V lost 1 base, J lost 6 bases, and 3 bases lay in between. The CDR3 spans 11 residues. Per the germline V gene, CDR1 is KGHSH and CDR2 is LQKENI. The DNA of the CDR3 is TGTGCCAGCTCACCACTCGATGGCTACACCTTC. It is translated as CASSPLDGYTF.